This TCR beta chain was recorded in a study of blood T cells in healthy people across ages. Germline V gene sequence: CDR1 LGHNA, CDR2 YNFKEQ. CDR3 length: 17 residues. The germline V and J ends were trimmed by 1 base and 0 bases, with 13 bases remaining between them. Broader study findings: Getting older went along with TCR beta diversity per million T cells dropping roughly linearly. There were more naive CD4+ cells and higher diversity in long-lived donors than in aged donors.

The second PCR ran roughly 6 to 12 cycles with a sample-barcoded 5' primer and J-beta primers. The template-switch adaptor, which had 12 random nucleotides, put a tag on each cDNA molecule. Using its own MiXCR run on the 5' RACE reads, TCRdb lists one record per CDR3 protein. The data hold 650,000 to 900,000 distinct CDR3 sequences, with around two thirds observed a single time. With respect to this clonotype: Its cognate antigen is unknown.

The source of this sequence is a man in his thirties or forties in good health. The sample consisted of blood. V is TRBV4-2 and J is TRBJ2-1; unclear D gene. The CDR3: CASSQVIGGSSYNEQFF. The CDR3 DNA reads as TGTGCCAGCAGCCAAGTGATCGGCGGTAGCTCCTACAATGAGCAGTTCTTC.